This is a list of T cell receptor beta chains from one sample in a study of human T cells and chemical hapten exposure. TCRdb processed the RACE reads anew with MiXCR; each CDR3 protein has one entry. The data hold a few hundred thousand distinct CDR3 sequences, with just under 6.5% observed a single time. The source was whole blood, collected in connection with sensitization to the hapten diphenylcyclopropenone (DPC). The receptors derive from a woman in her late teens or twenties with alopecia areata. Some clones in this sample may be carry-over from other donors' samples. The conserved cysteine and the conserved F or W are not part of the CDR3 here.

v_gene: TRBV5-1
j_gene: TRBJ2-5
CDR3aa: ASSSLAGSETQY

v_gene: TRBV20-1
j_gene: TRBJ2-2
CDR3aa: SATDSSNTGELF

v_gene: TRBV6-2/TRBV6-3
j_gene: TRBJ1-1
CDR3aa: ASSYSWQGAPTEAF

v_gene: TRBV5-1
j_gene: TRBJ2-5
CDR3aa: ASSLAAVQETQY

v_gene: TRBV6-5
j_gene: TRBJ1-1
CDR3aa: ASSYQAATVNTEAF

v_gene: TRBV7-8
j_gene: TRBJ1-3
CDR3aa: ASLQGSSGNTIY

v_gene: TRBV28
j_gene: TRBJ2-3
CDR3aa: ASSLITLGTDTQY

v_gene: TRBV10-3
j_gene: TRBJ1-2
CDR3aa: AISGIDYGYT

v_gene: TRBV5-1
j_gene: TRBJ2-7
CDR3aa: ASSPTTGSLAYEQY

v_gene: TRBV20-1
j_gene: TRBJ2-3
CDR3aa: SASPAGATDTQY

v_gene: TRBV7-8
j_gene: TRBJ2-5
CDR3aa: ASSLALAGAEETQY

v_gene: TRBV6-5
j_gene: TRBJ1-1
CDR3aa: ASSYGWGMNTEAF

v_gene: TRBV12-3/TRBV12-4
j_gene: TRBJ2-7
CDR3aa: ASSWAGTTYEQY

v_gene: TRBV6-2/TRBV6-3
j_gene: TRBJ1-5
CDR3aa: ASSPGALSYSNQPQH

v_gene: TRBV5-1
j_gene: TRBJ2-7
CDR3aa: ASSLPGDYEQY

v_gene: TRBV6-5
j_gene: TRBJ2-5
CDR3aa: ASNPRGETQY